Following are 13 T cell receptor beta chains from one sample sequenced in a study of T cell repertoires and HLA-DP antigens. Their specific antigens are unknown. Repertoires were generated with immunoSEQ multiplex PCR, while TCRdb's copy carries only in-frame clones and drops some. Counted here are over 60,000 clones, over 75% occurring once; the ten biggest clones make up about 1.4%. Sequenced material: CD4+ T cells from PBMCs. These receptors were collected from a man in his 60s in good health and CMV-seronegative.

V is TRBV27 and J is TRBJ2-7; TRBD1 agrees at 8 bases. Germline trimming cut 5 bases from V and 9 bases from J; bases unmatched to any gene: 9. The CDR3 loop spans 13 amino acids. Germline V lookup: CDR1 MNHEY, CDR2 SMNVEV (reference sequence). The CDR3 DNA follows: TGTGCCAGCAGTCCAGGACAGGGATTTGTGCAGTACGTC. Its protein product is CASSPGQGFVQYV.

Turning to this clone: The junction shows a germline mismatch at one end, possibly a read error. The chain is built from TRBV10-3 and TRBJ1-2; D is possibly TRBD1 (5 bases). Germline V gene data show CDR1 as ENHRY and CDR2 as SYGVKD. This CDR3 spans 13 amino acids. CDR3 nucleotides: TGTGCCATCAGTGACCCTGGCAGGGAGTTCTTATCTTTC. Translated, it gives CAISDPGREFLSF.

The V call is TRBV30, the J call TRBJ1-2; 11 nucleotides match TRBD1. CDR3 length equals 17 residues. Losses at the gene ends were 0 bases for V and 4 bases for J; bases not matched to a gene: 10. Germline CDR1 is GTSNPN and CDR2 is SVGIG (reference sequence). CDR3 sequence reads: CAWSVLGQGAGGYGYTF. The CDR3, as DNA: TGTGCCTGGAGTGTACTCGGACAGGGGGCCGGAGGCTATGGCTACACCTTC.

This chain connects TRBV19 to TRBJ2-3; D might be TRBD1 or TRBD2, each matching 6 bases. Trimming took 4 bases from V and 5 from J, leaving 16 bases between them. The CDR3 contains 15 residues. CDR1 is LNHDA and CDR2 is SQIVND in the germline V gene (reference sequence). The CDR3 loop is CASSNTWGAEDTQYF. CDR3 DNA: TGTGCCAGTAGTAATACGTGGGGGGCTGAAGATACGCAGTATTTT.

CDR3 sequence: CASSPTGANVLTF. The CDR3 nucleotides are TGTGCCAGCAGTCCCACTGGGGCCAACGTCCTGACTTTC. The chain is built from TRBV6-4 and TRBJ2-6; D is ambiguous. The germline V gene encodes CDR1 MRHNA and CDR2 SNTAGT. The CDR3 sequence is 13 residues long. The ends were cut back, 5 bases at V and 2 bases at J, with 4 bases in the middle.

This clone was seen a few times. The rearrangement uses TRBV10-3 and TRBJ1-6; no reliable D call. V dropped 8 bases and J dropped 7 bases, with 12 bases sitting between them. Germline V lookup: CDR1 ENHRY, CDR2 SYGVKD. This CDR3 has 13 residues. This CDR3 is CAIRTGSNSPLHF. The CDR3 DNA reads TGTGCCATCCGGACGGGCTCAAATTCACCCCTCCACTTT.

The chain couples TRBV18 to TRBJ1-5; a possible D gene is TRBD1 (5 bases). CDR3 length: 18 amino acids. Germline CDR1 KGHSH, CDR2 LQKENI. V gave up 2 bases and J gave up 0 bases, with 17 bases separating them. The CDR3 spells CASSPSVGAGHSNQPQHF. CDR3 sequence (DNA): TGTGCCAGCTCACCATCGGTTGGAGCAGGGCATAGCAATCAGCCCCAGCATTTT.

This clone was observed a few times. The rearrangement joins TRBV4-3 to TRBJ2-1, with 8 bases that match TRBD2. Germline values: CDR1 LGHNA, CDR2 YSLEER. CDR3 length: 13 residues. Trimming cost V 1 base and J 9 bases; bases outside gene matches: 2. In DNA form, the CDR3 reads TGCGCCAGCAGCCAAGTGACTAGCGCTGAGCAGTTCTTC. Its protein product is CASSQVTSAEQFF.

This rearrangement joins TRBV5-1 to TRBJ2-3; weak D call: TRBD2 (6 bases). The germline V gene has CDR1 SGHRS and CDR2 YFSETQ. CDR3 size: 17 residues. Trimming pared 0 bases from V and 3 bases from J, leaving 17 bases between. In DNA, the CDR3 is TGCGCCAGCAGCTTGGTTATGGCTAGCGTCTCGACAGATACGCAGTATTTT. Its protein is CASSLVMASVSTDTQYF.

The chain is built from TRBV6-1 and TRBJ1-6; D might be TRBD1 (5 bases). Germline lookup yields CDR1 MNHNS and CDR2 SASEGT. V lost 7 bases and J 8 bases, leaving 18 bases between the germline ends. This CDR3 has 15 residues. CDR3 in amino acids: CASTPGQGRDSPLHF. CDR3 coding DNA: TGTGCCAGCACCCCGGGGCAGGGCCGTGATTCACCCCTCCACTTT.

This rearrangement joins TRBV2 to TRBJ2-5; the D gene is possibly TRBD2 (7 bases). Germline V CDR1 and CDR2: SNHLY, FYNNEI. The CDR3 totals 14 residues. Trimming shortened V by 3 bases and J by 5 bases, and 13 bases separated the two germline ends. The CDR3, as DNA: TGTGCCAGCAGTGAGGGGGGGGCCAGGGAGACCCAGTACTTC. Translated, it gives CASSEGGARETQYF.

The rearrangement joins TRBV5-4 to TRBJ1-4, with D unresolved. This CDR3 region has 16 residues. Germline V gene lookup returns CDR1 SGHNT and CDR2 YYREEE (reference sequence). The ends were cut back, 4 bases at V and 7 bases at J, with 20 bases in the middle. The CDR3 loop reads CASSRPTGRKREKLFF. DNA for the CDR3: TGTGCCAGCAGCAGGCCGACGGGCCGAAAGCGTGAAAAACTGTTTTTT.

This clone occurred many times. The chain has TRBV28 and TRBJ1-2; no clear D. The length of the CDR3 is 12 residues. Trimming stripped 3 bases from V and 9 bases from J, with 11 bases between. Germline CDR1 reads MDHEN; CDR2 reads SYDVKM. The CDR3 loop reads CASSLASGSYTF. The CDR3 nucleotides are TGTGCCAGCAGTTTGGCCTCGGGTAGCTACACCTTC.